This T cell receptor (beta chain) stems from a study of breast tumors, draining lymph nodes, adjacent tissues. Breast cancer patients provided tissue from their axillary draining lymph nodes. Per germline, CDR1 WNHNN and CDR2 SYGVQD (reference sequence). The CDR3 consists of 13 residues. TCRdb redid the calling of the multiplex PCR reads with MiXCR, one entry per CDR3 protein. Of 250,000 or so distinct CDR3 sequences in the sample, roughly 30% are singletons; the top ten hold 1.1%. The receptor was derived from a female donor with breast cancer. Some clones in this sample may be carry-over from other donors' samples. The sequenced material came from axillary lymph node tissue. The chain combines TRBV10-1 with TRBJ2-6; no clear D gene. Written as DNA, the CDR3 is TGCACCACACTCTTTTCTGGGGCCAACGTCCTGACTTTC. Translating it yields CTTLFSGANVLTF.